A selection of T cell receptor beta chains follows, all from one sample in a study of T cells in Graves' hyperthyroidism and ophthalmopathy. Via MiXCR, TCRdb re-called the multiplex PCR reads, giving one row per CDR3 protein. The data contain roughly 500,000 distinct CDR3 sequences, 40% to 50% of them singletons. The specimen sequenced was peripheral blood or thyroid tissue (not recorded which). The origin of the receptors is an adult woman with Graves' disease, either hyperthyroidism or ophthalmopathy (not recorded which). CDR3s include the opening cysteine and the closing phenylalanine or tryptophan. Each record gives: D gene, V gene, clone size, J gene, CDR3 protein, CDR3 DNA. The D gene is left open where the match is weak. Size tells how often a clone was seen (once, few, many) or the class of an expanded clone, and some rows leave it out.

>-|TRBV5-1|few|TRBJ2-2
CASSWTGTKNTGELFF
TGCGCCAGCAGCTGGACCGGGACAAAAAACACCGGGGAGCTGTTTTTT
>-|TRBV7-3|many|TRBJ2-2
CASSLSAANTGELFF
TGTGCCAGCAGCTTAAGCGCAGCGAACACCGGGGAGCTGTTTTTT
>TRBD1|TRBV9|-|TRBJ1-1
CASSGTGGVGTEAFF
TGTGCCAGCAGTGGGACAGGGGGAGTGGGGACTGAAGCTTTCTTT
>-|TRBV4-3|many|TRBJ2-7
CASSQDYTVSYEQYF
TGCGCCAGCAGCCAAGACTACACAGTCTCCTACGAGCAGTACTTC
>TRBD1|TRBV7-3|many|TRBJ2-2
CASSLKLQGAGELFF
TGTGCCAGCAGCTTAAAGTTGCAGGGGGCCGGGGAGCTGTTTTTT
>-|TRBV28|many|TRBJ1-2
CASLTGMYYGYTF
TGTGCCAGCTTGACAGGAATGTACTATGGCTACACCTTC
>TRBD2|TRBV20-1|many|TRBJ2-7
CSARRRASGAYEQYF
TGCAGTGCTAGAAGGAGGGCTAGCGGCGCCTACGAGCAGTACTTC
>-|TRBV20-1|few|TRBJ1-2
CSATGNGYTF
TGCAGTGCTACGGGGAATGGCTACACCTTC
>-|TRBV12-3/TRBV12-4|many|TRBJ2-5
CASSLGGVETQYF
TGTGCCAGCAGCTTAGGTGGGGTTGAGACCCAGTACTTC
>TRBD1|TRBV7-9|-|TRBJ2-7
CASSSRDSRSYEQYF
TGTGCCAGCAGCTCCCGGGACAGTCGATCCTACGAGCAGTACTTC
>-|TRBV10-3|once|TRBJ1-2
CASITPEQGRGYTF
TGTGCCAGCATAACCCCCGAACAGGGTCGGGGCTACACCTTC
>-|TRBV25-1|many|TRBJ1-2
CASRGGGGIYGYTF
TGTGCCAGCAGGGGGGGAGGGGGGATCTATGGCTACACCTTC
>-|TRBV10-3|many|TRBJ1-1
CAISQKGTRLAFF
TGTGCCATCAGTCAAAAGGGAACTCGTCTGGCTTTCTTT
>-|TRBV25-1|few|TRBJ1-1
CASSESVQNTEAFF
TGTGCCAGCAGTGAATCCGTACAGAACACTGAAGCTTTCTTT
>TRBD1|TRBV7-9|-|TRBJ1-6
CASSTGPRDRDNSPLHF
TGTGCCAGCAGCACCGGCCCTCGGGACAGGGATAATTCACCCCTCCACTTT
>-|TRBV7-2|few|TRBJ2-7
CASASGQVAYEQYF
TGTGCCAGCGCCTCTGGCCAGGTCGCCTACGAGCAGTACTTC
>-|TRBV7-9|many|TRBJ1-6
CASASGSNSPLHF
TGTGCCAGCGCCTCGGGTAGCAATTCACCCCTCCACTTT
>-|TRBV28|-|TRBJ1-1
CASYSSWGRNTEAFF
TGTGCCAGCTACTCATCTTGGGGTAGGAACACTGAAGCTTTCTTT
>-|TRBV28|-|TRBJ1-3
CASSFRTNSGNTIYF
TGTGCCAGCAGTTTTCGCACAAACTCTGGAAACACCATATATTTT
>-|TRBV2|many|TRBJ2-5
CASSVKGSLGTQYF
TGTGCCAGCAGTGTTAAAGGAAGTTTAGGGACCCAGTACTTC
>-|TRBV10-2|few|TRBJ2-7
CASSESGTRYEQYF
TGCGCCAGCAGTGAGTCAGGGACAAGATACGAGCAGTACTTC
>-|TRBV7-9|-|TRBJ1-1
CASSWEGIPNTEAFF
TGTGCCAGCAGCTGGGAGGGGATCCCCAACACTGAAGCTTTCTTT
>TRBD2|TRBV7-7|-|TRBJ2-5
CASSRTGGPTETQYF
TGTGCTAGCAGCCGAACGGGAGGGCCTACTGAGACCCAGTACTTC
>-|TRBV27|few|TRBJ2-7
CATRGFSYEQYF
TGTGCCACGAGGGGATTCTCCTACGAGCAGTACTTC
>-|TRBV4-3|-|TRBJ1-1
CASSQRGGHDYLGEAFF
TGCGCCAGCAGCCAAAGGGGGGGACATGACTACCTAGGTGAAGCTTTCTTT
>-|TRBV10-3|-|TRBJ1-5
CAISPEGGINQPQHF
TGTGCCATCAGTCCCGAGGGGGGAATCAATCAGCCCCAGCATTTT
>-|TRBV5-1|-|TRBJ2-5
CAGYQRRDNLETQYF
TGCGCCGGATACCAACGCCGGGACAATCTAGAGACCCAGTACTTC
>-|TRBV19|-|TRBJ1-5
CASSIDGSGTPQHF
TGTGCCAGTAGTATTGACGGGAGCGGGACGCCCCAGCATTTT
>-|TRBV13|-|TRBJ2-2
CASSLGLTEMNTGELFF
TGTGCCAGCAGCTTAGGCCTAACGGAGATGAACACCGGGGAGCTGTTTTTT
>TRBD2|TRBV6-1|-|TRBJ2-7
CATGRATYYEQYF
TGTGCCACGGGGAGGGCTACATACTACGAGCAGTACTTC
>-|TRBV5-4|many|TRBJ1-1
CASSPTPRLEAFF
TGTGCCAGCAGCCCCACACCCAGGCTTGAAGCTTTCTTT
>-|TRBV2|-|TRBJ1-1
CASSVEGTTEAFF
TGTGCCAGCAGTGTGGAAGGGACCACTGAAGCTTTCTTT
>TRBD2|TRBV29-1|-|TRBJ2-7
CSAARAGAYEQYF
TGCAGCGCCGCACGAGCGGGAGCCTACGAGCAGTACTTC
>TRBD2|TRBV7-9|once|TRBJ2-7
CASSLRRGSSYNEQYF
TGTGCCAGCAGCTTACGTCGCGGGAGCTCCTACAATGAGCAGTACTTC
>-|TRBV2|-|TRBJ1-2
CTSSKTETATNYGYTF
TGTACCAGCAGCAAGACCGAAACTGCCACTAACTATGGCTACACCTTC
>-|TRBV20-1|few|TRBJ2-5
CSARASGTSQETQYF
TGCAGTGCCAGAGCTTCCGGGACCTCACAAGAGACCCAGTACTTC
>TRBD1|TRBV7-2|once|TRBJ2-5
CASSFLGTAQETQYF
TGTGCCAGCAGCTTCCTCGGGACAGCCCAAGAGACCCAGTACTTC
>-|TRBV7-2|many|TRBJ2-7
CASSLAKTYEQYF
TGTGCCAGCAGCTTAGCAAAAACCTACGAGCAGTACTTC
>TRBD1|TRBV19|many|TRBJ1-2
CASSRNDRESGYTF
TGTGCCAGTAGTAGAAACGACAGGGAGAGTGGCTACACCTTC
>TRBD1|TRBV10-3|many|TRBJ1-2
CAISDPDRGQGGYTF
TGTGCCATCAGTGACCCGGACAGGGGGCAGGGTGGCTACACCTTC
>TRBD2|TRBV7-3|many|TRBJ2-2
CASSLTGLAVTGELFF
TGTGCCAGCAGCTTAACGGGGCTAGCGGTAACGGGGGAGCTGTTTTTT
>-|TRBV7-2|-|TRBJ1-6
CASSPPGSGSPLHF
TGTGCCAGCAGCCCACCAGGGTCGGGTTCACCCCTCCACTTT
>TRBD2|TRBV7-2|-|TRBJ2-7
CASRARTSGEYEQYF
TGTGCCAGCAGGGCCCGGACTAGCGGGGAGTACGAGCAGTACTTC
>TRBD1|TRBV5-8|many|TRBJ1-5
CASSRRQGGWPQHF
TGTGCCAGCAGTCGCAGACAGGGAGGTTGGCCCCAGCATTTT
>TRBD1|TRBV7-2|-|TRBJ1-1
CASSTRTGSGMNTEAFF
TGTGCCAGCAGCACCCGGACAGGGTCTGGAATGAACACTGAAGCTTTCTTT
>-|TRBV5-4|many|TRBJ1-2
CASGQTNYGYTF
TGTGCCAGCGGACAGACTAACTATGGCTACACCTTC
>TRBD1|TRBV7-9|-|TRBJ2-7
CASSSTGDSIEQYF
TGTGCCAGCAGCTCGACAGGGGACAGTATCGAGCAGTACTTC
>-|TRBV12-3/TRBV12-4|-|TRBJ2-2
CASSLGSREVNTGELFF
TGTGCCAGCAGTTTAGGGTCGCGCGAGGTGAACACCGGGGAGCTGTTTTTT
>TRBD2|TRBV20-1|many|TRBJ2-5
CSARLAGKETQYF
TGCAGTGCTAGACTAGCGGGAAAAGAGACCCAGTACTTC
>-|TRBV29-1|-|TRBJ2-7
CSVAGLGYEQYF
TGCAGCGTCGCGGGACTCGGATACGAGCAGTACTTC
>-|TRBV5-1|-|TRBJ2-3
CASSFGSSVEDTQYF
TGCGCCAGCAGCTTTGGGTCCAGCGTTGAAGATACGCAGTATTTT
>-|TRBV20-1|-|TRBJ2-6
CSAYTGMGANVLTF
TGCAGTGCTTATACAGGGATGGGGGCCAACGTCCTGACTTTC
>TRBD2|TRBV7-9|-|TRBJ2-5
CASNPEREEETQYF
TGTGCCAGCAACCCCGAGCGGGAGGAAGAGACCCAGTACTTC
>-|TRBV12-3/TRBV12-4|-|TRBJ1-2
CASSIRTLHGYTF
TGTGCCAGCAGTATCAGGACTCTCCATGGCTACACCTTC
>-|TRBV2|few|TRBJ1-1
CASCGEVHTEAFF
TGTGCCAGCTGCGGGGAGGTGCACACTGAAGCTTTCTTT
>-|TRBV2|many|TRBJ2-5
CASSTPFRAEQETQYF
TGTGCCAGCAGTACTCCGTTCAGGGCAGAGCAAGAGACCCAGTACTTC
>-|TRBV7-9|many|TRBJ1-1
CASSQPPKSNTEAFF
TGTGCCAGCAGCCAACCCCCCAAATCTAACACTGAAGCTTTCTTT
>-|TRBV20-1|many|TRBJ2-7
CSARDGVKASSYEQYF
TGCAGTGCTAGAGATGGGGTCAAGGCGAGCTCCTACGAGCAGTACTTC
>-|TRBV24-1|few|TRBJ2-7
CATSDVSRGAEQYF
TGTGCCACCAGTGACGTATCCAGGGGTGCCGAGCAGTACTTC